The 30 T cell receptor beta chains reported below all come from one sample, sequenced in a study of identifying expanded T cells in peripheral blood. Here immunoSEQ multiplex PCR was the method, and the copy in TCRdb shows in-frame clones only, minus some. The data contain some 97,000 clones, 75% to 90% of them singletons. Sequenced: blood. These receptors all stem from a person between 18 and 70 years old in good health.

The V call is TRBV4-1, the J call TRBJ1-5, with D tentatively TRBD1 (6 bases). This CDR3 has 13 amino acids. CDR1 and CDR2 (germline): MGHRA, YSYEKL. The V and J ends lost 4 bases and 5 bases respectively, with 9 bases between them. CDR3 coding DNA: TGCGCCAGCAGCCTGTACAGGGATCAGCCCCAGCATTTT. Its translation is CASSLYRDQPQHF.

The V call is TRBV7-9, the J call TRBJ1-6, with TRBD1 matching over 8 bases. V shed 6 bases and J 5 bases; nucleotides not matched to a gene: 6. Germline loops: CDR1 SEHNR, CDR2 FQNEAQ (reference sequence). CDR3 length: 15 amino acids. Written as DNA, the CDR3 is TGTGCCAGCAGTGACTCGACAGGGGATAATTCACCCCTCCACTTT. This translates into CASSDSTGDNSPLHF.

The count of this clone is one. The J gene is TRBJ1-5, the V gene TRBV4-2, with 7 bases matching TRBD1. The germline gives CDR1 LGHNA, CDR2 YNFKEQ. Trimming cost V 1 base and J 0 bases; bases outside gene matches: 9. The CDR3 is made up of 18 amino acids. CDR3 in amino acids: CASSQGFGDSYSNQPQHF. The CDR3 coding sequence is TGTGCCAGCAGCCAAGGGTTTGGGGACAGTTATAGCAATCAGCCCCAGCATTTT.

The rearrangement joins TRBV5-1 to TRBJ1-1, with 9 bases fitting TRBD1. The CDR3 length is 15 residues. After removal of 0 bases from V and 5 bases from J, the junction contained 5 bases not matched to a gene. Germline V CDR1 and CDR2: SGHRS, YFSETQ. CDR3 region: CASSLEGTGRTEAFF. As DNA, the CDR3 is TGCGCCAGCAGCTTGGAAGGGACAGGGCGAACTGAAGCTTTCTTT.

The chain is built from TRBV19 and TRBJ2-1; possibly TRBD2 for D (7 bases). The CDR3 extends over 15 amino acids. Per germline, CDR1 LNHDA and CDR2 SQIVND (reference sequence). The V end lost 3 bases, the J end lost 9 bases, and 18 bases lay between the germline ends. This CDR3 is CASSIVGGLGSEQFF. The CDR3, as DNA: TGTGCCAGTAGTATCGTCGGGGGGCTCGGTAGTGAGCAGTTCTTC.

The chain links TRBV30 to TRBJ2-7; D gene ambiguous. Trimming took off 4 bases at V and 3 bases at J, with 13 bases between the two ends. The CDR3 consists of 13 residues. Germline V gene data show CDR1 as GTSNPN and CDR2 as SVGIG (reference sequence). The CDR3 loop reads CAWNQAGLYEQYF. The CDR3, as DNA: TGTGCCTGGAATCAAGCAGGTCTCTACGAGCAGTACTTC. The whole variable domain, filled in from reference TRBV30 and TRBJ2-7, reads SQTIHQWPATLVQPVGSPLSLECTVEGTSNPNLYWYRQAAGRGLQLLFYSVGIGQISSEVPQNLSASRPQDRQFILSSKKLLLSDSGFYLCAWNQAGLYEQYFGPGTRLTVT.

V usage is TRBV30 and J usage is TRBJ1-1; D is ambiguous. The CDR3 is made up of 11 amino acids. V was cut by 3 bases and J by 5 bases, with 7 bases left in between. CDR1 is GTSNPN, CDR2 SVGIG, per germline (reference sequence). The DNA of the CDR3 is TGTGCCTGGAGGGTAAGGACTGAAGCTTTCTTT. As protein: CAWRVRTEAFF.

V usage is TRBV14 and J usage is TRBJ2-3, with TRBD2 matching over 10 bases. With V trimmed by 4 bases and J by 7 bases, 8 bases remained unmatched. The CDR3 loop spans 15 amino acids. Germline assignment: CDR1 SGHDN and CDR2 FVKESK. CDR3 coding DNA: TGTGCCAGCAGCCTAACTAGCGGGGCGGGCCATACGCAGTATTTT. It yields the protein CASSLTSGAGHTQYF.

For the CDR3, the DNA is TGTGCCAGCAGCTTAGTTCCAGGGGGGAACACTGAAGCTTTCTTT. Encoded protein: CASSLVPGGNTEAFF. The chain uses TRBV7-9 and TRBJ1-1, with 7 nucleotides matching TRBD1. The ends lost 1 base at V and 1 base at J; junction bases unmatched: 3. Germline CDR1 reads SEHNR; CDR2 reads FQNEAQ (reference sequence). The CDR3 totals 15 residues.

This chain connects TRBV4-1 to TRBJ1-1; unclear D gene. Germline CDR1 MGHRA, CDR2 YSYEKL. The CDR3 runs 15 residues. Trimming cost V 4 bases and J 0 bases, with 12 bases left between them. CDR3 amino acids: CASSPLGNMNTEAFF. The CDR3 bases are TGCGCCAGCAGCCCCTTGGGGAACATGAACACTGAAGCTTTCTTT.

The chain combines TRBV30 with TRBJ1-1; D unresolved. The V gene's germline CDR1 is GTSNPN and CDR2 SVGIG (reference sequence). The CDR3 runs to 14 residues. V lost 8 bases, J lost 1 base, and 17 bases lay in between. The CDR3 bases are TGTGCCGAGCACCGAGGGCAGCGGAACACTGAAGCTTTCTTT. Encoded protein: CAEHRGQRNTEAFF.

The chain recombines TRBV30 with TRBJ1-1; D perhaps matches TRBD1 (5 bases). The CDR3 consists of 14 residues. CDR1 and CDR2 from the germline V gene are GTSNPN and SVGIG (reference sequence). The germline V and J ends were trimmed by 0 bases and 4 bases, with 12 bases remaining between them. CDR3 nucleotide sequence: TGTGCCTGGAGTGTACGAGGGGTCGGCACTGAAGCTTTCTTT. Residues: CAWSVRGVGTEAFF.

The V gene is TRBV5-6, the J gene TRBJ1-5; D ambiguous. Germline V gene data show CDR1 as SGHDT and CDR2 as YYEEEE. V was pared by 3 bases and J by 2 bases, with 6 bases between. This CDR3 has 13 residues. CDR3 nucleotide sequence: TGTGCCAGCAGCTCCCGGGGCAATCAGCCCCAGCATTTT. It encodes CASSSRGNQPQHF. Full variable domain (rest looked up from reference TRBV5-6 and TRBJ1-5): DAGVTQSPTHLIKTRGQQVTLRCSPKSGHDTVSWYQQALGQGPQFIFQYYEEEERQRGNFPDRFSGHQFPNYSSELNVNALLLGDSALYLCASSSRGNQPQHFGDGTRLSIL.

The chain couples TRBV5-8 to TRBJ1-1; possible D gene TRBD1, 5 bases. Germline CDR1 and CDR2: SGHTS and YDEGEE. With 1 base removed from V and 11 bases from J, the gap between germline ends came to 12 bases. This CDR3 is 12 amino acids long. The CDR3: CASSLSGLRAFF. CDR3 nucleotides: TGTGCCAGCAGCTTGTCGGGACTTAGGGCTTTCTTT.

Comment on this clone: A read error may produce the germline difference seen at one junction end. The chain carries TRBV19 and TRBJ1-1, with D tentatively TRBD1 (6 bases). Per germline, CDR1 LNHDA and CDR2 SQIVND (reference sequence). The CDR3 length is 12 residues. The CDR3 loop reads CASSRRQAFLLF. In DNA, the CDR3 is TGTGCCAGTAGTAGAAGACAGGCGTTTCTTCTCTTT.

J is TRBJ2-3 and V is TRBV11-2; D perhaps matches TRBD1 (6 bases). V was pared by 3 bases and J by 1 base, with 11 bases between. CDR1 and CDR2 (germline): SGHAT, FQNNGV. The CDR3 consists of 15 residues. The CDR3, as DNA: TGTGCCAGCAGCTTTGATCAGGGGCGCACAGATACGCAGTATTTT. Translated: CASSFDQGRTDTQYF. Filled out from reference TRBV11-2 and TRBJ2-3, the complete variable domain reads EAGVAQSPRYKIIEKRQSVAFWCNPISGHATLYWYQQILGQGPKLLIQFQNNGVVDDSQLPKDRFSAERLKGVDSTLKIQPAKLEDSAVYLCASSFDQGRTDTQYFGPGTRLTVL.

The gene calls are TRBV19 and TRBJ2-7, with D hard to call. V lost 5 bases to trimming and J lost 5 bases, with 19 bases between them. The CDR3 totals 15 residues. Per germline, CDR1 LNHDA and CDR2 SQIVND (reference sequence). DNA for the CDR3: TGTGCCAGTAGTTTCAACGGAATCTCGGCCGACGAGCAGTACTTC. It codes for CASSFNGISADEQYF.

The chain carries TRBV2 and TRBJ1-5; possibly TRBD1 for D (6 bases). Germline loops: CDR1 SNHLY, CDR2 FYNNEI. The germline V and J ends were trimmed by 4 bases and 4 bases, with 14 bases remaining between them. This CDR3 has 15 residues. As DNA, the CDR3 is TGTGCCAGCAGTGTAGATACAGGGACTAATCAGCCCCAGCATTTT. It translates to CASSVDTGTNQPQHF.

V gene TRBV30 combines with J gene TRBJ2-7; 12 nucleotides line up with TRBD2. The V gene end was trimmed by 3 bases and the J gene end by 3 bases; junction bases not matched to a gene: 12. Germline V lookup: CDR1 GTSNPN, CDR2 SVGIG (reference sequence). The CDR3 length is 17 residues. The CDR3 sequence is CAWRKTSGSLRGYEQYF. CDR3 sequence (DNA): TGTGCCTGGAGGAAGACTAGCGGGAGTCTTCGAGGCTACGAGCAGTACTTC.

The chain links TRBV18 to TRBJ1-1; D not resolved. V was shortened by 2 bases and J by 4 bases, with 14 bases between the two germline ends. Germline loops: CDR1 KGHSH, CDR2 LQKENI. This CDR3 contains 15 residues. CDR3 nucleotide sequence: TGTGCCAGCTCACCATTGGGAGGGCTTGGCACTGAAGCTTTCTTT. It yields the protein CASSPLGGLGTEAFF. Combining the CDR3 with reference TRBV18 and TRBJ1-1 gives the whole variable domain NAGVMQNPRHLVRRRGQEARLRCSPMKGHSHVYWYRQLPEEGLKFMVYLQKENIIDESGMPKERFSAEFPKEGPSILRIQQVVRGDSAAYFCASSPLGGLGTEAFFGQGTRLTVV.

This clone was seen more than once but under ten times. Other DNA sequences of this sample code for an identical CDR3. The rearrangement joins TRBV18 to TRBJ2-3; D not resolved. V shed 3 bases and J shed 2 bases, with 0 bases lying between them. Per germline, CDR1 KGHSH and CDR2 LQKENI. CDR3 length equals 11 residues. DNA of the CDR3: TGTGCCAGCTCACCCACAGATACGCAGTATTTT. Its translation is CASSPTDTQYF.

The genes are TRBV6-1 and TRBJ2-7, with no clear D. The CDR3 spans 16 residues. V lost 0 bases, J lost 0 bases, and 12 bases lay in between. Germline loops: CDR1 MNHNS, CDR2 SASEGT. The CDR3 nucleotides are TGTGCCAGCAGTGAAGCCGTGACATTTAGCTCCTACGAGCAGTACTTC. This translates into CASSEAVTFSSYEQYF.

This clone was seen more than once but under ten times. V is TRBV11-2 and J is TRBJ1-5; the D is unclear. The V end lost 1 base, the J end lost 0 bases, and 7 bases lay between the germline ends. Germline lookup yields CDR1 SGHAT and CDR2 FQNNGV. CDR3 size: 15 residues. The CDR3 DNA reads as TGTGCCAGCAGCTTAGGGTCCCATAGCAATCAGCCCCAGCATTTT. Residues: CASSLGSHSNQPQHF. Looking up the rest from reference TRBV11-2 and TRBJ1-5 gives the full variable domain: EAGVAQSPRYKIIEKRQSVAFWCNPISGHATLYWYQQILGQGPKLLIQFQNNGVVDDSQLPKDRFSAERLKGVDSTLKIQPAKLEDSAVYLCASSLGSHSNQPQHFGDGTRLSIL.

This clone has only one observation. The chain combines TRBV4-3 with TRBJ2-3; possibly TRBD1 or TRBD2 for D (5 bases each). The CDR3 length is 15 residues. Germline V gene lookup returns CDR1 LGHNA and CDR2 YSLEER. V shed 0 bases and J shed 8 bases, with 15 bases lying between them. The CDR3 sequence: CASSQEANYGGTQYF. The CDR3 region has the DNA TGCGCCAGCAGCCAAGAAGCCAACTATGGGGGTACGCAGTATTTT.

The chain is built from TRBV5-6 and TRBJ1-1; D is unresolved. The CDR3 consists of 16 residues. CDR1 and CDR2 from the germline V gene are SGHDT and YYEEEE. Trimming took off 0 bases at V and 5 bases at J, with 17 bases between the two ends. The CDR3 DNA follows: TGTGCCAGCAGCTTGGGGGCCGGGATGATGAGGACTGAAGCTTTCTTT. Translation: CASSLGAGMMRTEAFF.

The rearrangement links TRBV25-1 to TRBJ2-7; no clear D. The V gene's germline CDR1 is MGHDK and CDR2 SYGVNS. The V end lost 4 bases, the J end lost 0 bases, and 7 bases lay between the germline ends. The CDR3 contains 13 residues. This chain's CDR3 is CASSGVDSYEQYF. The CDR3 coding sequence is TGTGCCAGCAGTGGGGTAGACTCCTACGAGCAGTACTTC.

The chain is built from TRBV9 and TRBJ2-2; either TRBD1 or TRBD2 may fit D (5 bases each). V lost 0 bases and J 5 bases, leaving 8 bases between the germline ends. Germline V CDR1 and CDR2: SGDLS, YYNGEE. The CDR3 length is 14 residues. CDR3 bases: TGTGCCAGCAGCGTAGGAGGGGAAACCGGGGAGCTGTTTTTT. This translates into CASSVGGETGELFF.

The chain uses TRBV4-1 and TRBJ2-1; D is undetermined. CDR1 is MGHRA and CDR2 is YSYEKL in the germline V gene. This CDR3 comprises 15 residues. The V end was cut by 0 bases, the J end by 0 bases, with 6 bases between. DNA for the CDR3: TGCGCCAGCAGCCAAGATTGGGTCTCCTACAATGAGCAGTTCTTC. This encodes CASSQDWVSYNEQFF.

V is TRBV29-1 and J is TRBJ1-1; D uncertain. V was shortened by 7 bases and J by 1 base, with 7 bases between the two germline ends. CDR1 and CDR2 (germline): SQVTM, ANQGSEA. The CDR3 length is 11 residues. The CDR3 DNA sequence: TGCAGCGCCAGTAGGAACACTGAAGCTTTCTTT. Residues: CSASRNTEAFF. Full variable domain (outside the CDR3, taken from reference TRBV29-1 and TRBJ1-1): SAVISQKPSRDICQRGTSLTIQCQVDSQVTMMFWYRQQPGQSLTLIATANQGSEATYESGFVIDKFPISRPNLTFSTLTVSNMSPEDSSIYLCSASRNTEAFFGQGTRLTVV.

CDR3 sequence reads: CASKRGYNEQFF. The CDR3 region has the DNA TGTGCCAGCAAGCGGGGCTACAATGAGCAGTTCTTC. The J gene is TRBJ2-1, the V gene TRBV6-5, with 7 bases matching TRBD2. Trimming cost V 7 bases and J 3 bases; bases outside gene matches: 0. The CDR3 sequence is 12 residues long. Germline assignment: CDR1 MNHEY and CDR2 SVGAGI.